This T cell receptor beta chain is from a study of blood T cells in healthy people across ages (dated by TCRdb to between 2014 and 2017). About the study as a whole: In model experiments, template switching captured about one uniquely barcoded TCR beta cDNA molecule for every two T cells. Four age groups were formed from the donors: young (average roughly 15 years), middle-aged (roughly 38), aged (around 68) and long-lived (about 75). The study measured age-related changes in TCR beta repertoire diversity using deep sequencing normalized with unique cDNA molecular identifiers. Using the same blood draw, the study looked at two additional independent replicas of 1 million unique cDNA reads for two donors, one aged 18 to 29 and the other aged 80 or older. To avoid experimental bias, donors of different ages were randomly spread across the sequencing lanes.

From cysteine to phenylalanine, the CDR3 is 12 amino acids long. Only the CDR3 part of the read is kept: 36 bases, read in frame from the first base. Sequences SGHRS (CDR1) and YFSETQ (CDR2) are obtained from the germline V gene. A distance of 17 bases separates the germline ends of V and J, which lose 6 bases and 13 bases respectively. The full study reports these points: The percentage of naive T cells measured by flow cytometry correlated strongly with observed TCR beta diversity. Conclusive comparison of naive and antigen-experienced compartments was prevented by the profiling of bulk unsorted PBMCs. Compared with the aged group, the long-lived group had more naive CD4+ T cells, fewer expanded clones and increased TCR diversity, suggesting age selection. Estimates of total diversity from one million sequenced T cells were regarded as lower bounds and underestimates. Because donor CMV infection status was unknown, age-related changes in expanded clonotypes were potentially confounded. Observed TCR beta diversity per million T cells fell roughly linearly with age, and a significant reduction was already apparent by age around 40.

Library preparation employed 5' RACE. The run used an Illumina HiSeq 2500. The second PCR ran for roughly 7 to 11 cycles and used a J-beta primer mix along with a sample-barcoded 5' primer. A unique molecular identifier was introduced onto each TCR beta cDNA molecule by a template-switch 5' adaptor carrying 12 random nucleotides. Each sample yielded at least 2.5 million CDR3-containing paired-end reads. First-strand cDNA was synthesized from all RNA with the Mint cDNA synthesis kit, primed by a TRBC-specific oligonucleotide. All cDNA was treated with uracil-DNA glycosylase and then went through a first 18-cycle PCR with the universal primers M1SS and BC2_uni_R. The original methods were these. For normalization, 1 million high-quality reads were randomly selected from each sample, with every read carrying a distinct molecular identifier. Instead of being binned into consensus sequences, reads that shared molecular identifiers were thrown out. CDR3 identification, clonotype clustering and error correction used MiTCR with a Q25 quality threshold and the strictest error-elimination algorithm. A nonparametric unseen species model with Euler transformation was used to estimate lower-bound total TCR beta diversity. TCRdb reprocessed the public reads (quality trimming at Q25 with fastp, clone calling with MiXCR) and kept in-frame beta chains. Here each entry gathers all rows of one CDR3 protein and keeps the most common genes and DNA. These V and J calls derive from TCRdb rather than the authors' analysis. The sample yields around 940,000 distinct CDR3 sequences; roughly 51% were counted once. The ten largest clones add up to about a fifth of the sample.

Donors were around 37 systemically healthy Caucasian individuals from Russia aged 6 to 90 years. Each donor gave ten milliliters of peripheral blood, collected into EDTA-treated Vacutainer tubes. Ficoll-Paque density-gradient centrifugation was used to isolate PBMCs, with at least 7 million obtained per sample. Trizol reagent was used to extract total RNA from the PBMCs, yielding at least 6 micrograms per sample. For every donor, flow cytometry on a PBMC aliquot measured the percentage of naive CD45RAhigh/CD27high T cells. Details on this clonotype: Its antigen remains undetermined. No base-level quality is on record; no much larger clone is a single base apart.

The material sequenced was blood. The chain joins TRBV5-1 to TRBJ2-1; the D gene cannot be named for sure. The clonotype originates from an older woman in good health. The sequenced DNA is TGCGCCAGCACTGCGGACCGTCCCCCACAGTTCTTC. Its amino acids are CASTADRPPQFF.